This TCR beta chain was identified during a study of quantifying T cell responses using KT2 cells. Study background: RNA was reverse transcribed with TCR alpha and beta constant-region primers.

The CDR3 has 15 amino acids. V was clipped by 2 bases and J by 11 bases, with 21 bases between them. CDR1 is MGHRA and CDR2 is YSYEKL in the germline V gene. KT2, a clone with a known TCR, was spiked into unfractionated PBMC. Different KT2-to-PBMC ratios were created with a constant PBMC count. A single-stranded UMI oligo with SP2 sequence was ligated to cDNA 3' ends. An equimolar mix of RC1.1 and RC1.2 primed the beta chain across TRBC1 and TRBC2. From the second PCR onward, TCR alpha and beta chains were processed separately. TCRdb recomputed calls from the UMI-ligation and nested PCR reads with MiXCR, one row per CDR3 protein. This sample has some 41,000 distinct CDR3 sequences, with more than 15% found just once.

The receptor was isolated from a human donor. Material: PBMCs spiked with cells of the T cell clone KT2. The chain employs TRBV4-1 and TRBJ1-1; possibly TRBD1 for D (6 bases). CDR3 DNA: TGCGCCAGCAGCCAACCTTCCCGGGACACTAACGAGGCTTTCTTT. Translated: CASSQPSRDTNEAFF.